This T cell receptor (beta chain) derives from a study of blood T cell repertoires in COVID-19. Those who participated ranged in age from roughly 18 to 89 years and resided in about two dozen US areas. What the recovered Cohort 3 donors had was two negative PCRs, clearance, or symptom resolution. Methods used by the authors: Estimation of nucleated cell counts was performed using reference gene primer amplification. Generated by immunoSEQ multiplex PCR, the TCRdb table keeps only in-frame clones and is missing some. V and J calls and clone size come straight from that table; D and trimming were deduced from the DNA. The sample contains approximately 300,000 clones, just over 85% of which appear only once. V shed 6 bases and J shed 0 bases, with 9 bases lying between them. The CDR3 loop spans 13 amino acids. The germline V gene has CDR1 MNHEY and CDR2 SMNVEV (reference sequence).

This rearrangement joins TRBV27 to TRBJ2-7; unclear D gene. The sequence came from a woman between 18 and 29 years old who had recovered from COVID-19. The sample comprised PBMCs or T cells enriched from blood (not recorded which). The CDR3 nucleotides are TGTGCCAGCAGAACGGTGAGCTCCTACGAGCAGTACTTC. It encodes CASRTVSSYEQYF.